This T cell receptor (beta chain) is from a study of T cells after yellow fever vaccination. Notes on the study in general: FACS-sorted repertoires could harbor abundant contaminating bulk-population clonotypes. Clonotypes appearing in both CD4 and CD8 compartments existed, and their share was small.

With regard to this clonotype: Its antigen is as yet unknown.

TCRdb re-derived calls from the 5' RACE reads in MiXCR, one entry per CDR3 protein. Of a few hundred thousand distinct CDR3 sequences in the sample, approximately 10% are singletons; the top ten hold over 3%. V lost 9 bases to trimming and J lost 8 bases, with 22 bases between them. The CDR3 consists of 15 residues. Looked up from germline, CDR1 is LNHDA and CDR2 is SQIVND (reference sequence). Here the sequenced sample was CD4+ T cells sorted from PBMCs, taken 5 days after the yellow fever booster vaccination. This sequence was found in a man younger than 30 who received the YFV17D yellow fever vaccine. The chain employs TRBV19 and TRBJ1-4; D not resolved. DNA for the CDR3: TGTGCCAGCACTAGACGTGGGATAGGAGGGGAAAAACTGTTTTTT. It is translated as CASTRRGIGGEKLFF.